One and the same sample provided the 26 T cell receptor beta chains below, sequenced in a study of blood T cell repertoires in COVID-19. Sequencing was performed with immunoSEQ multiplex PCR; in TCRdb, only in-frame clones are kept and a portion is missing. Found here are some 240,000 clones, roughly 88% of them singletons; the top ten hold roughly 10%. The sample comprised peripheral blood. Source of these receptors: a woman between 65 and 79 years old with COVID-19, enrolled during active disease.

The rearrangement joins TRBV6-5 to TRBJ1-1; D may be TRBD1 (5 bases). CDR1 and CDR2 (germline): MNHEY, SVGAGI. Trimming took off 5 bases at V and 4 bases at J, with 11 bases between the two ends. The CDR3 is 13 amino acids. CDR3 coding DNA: TGTGCCAGCAGTCTGACAGCTTTCACTGAAGCTTTCTTT. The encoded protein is CASSLTAFTEAFF.

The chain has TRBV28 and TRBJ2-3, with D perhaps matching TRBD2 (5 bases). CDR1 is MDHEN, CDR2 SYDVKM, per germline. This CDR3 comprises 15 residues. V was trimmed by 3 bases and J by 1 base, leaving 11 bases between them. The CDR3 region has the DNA TGTGCCAGCAGTTTCCGGGGTCGGGGCACAGATACGCAGTATTTT. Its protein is CASSFRGRGTDTQYF.

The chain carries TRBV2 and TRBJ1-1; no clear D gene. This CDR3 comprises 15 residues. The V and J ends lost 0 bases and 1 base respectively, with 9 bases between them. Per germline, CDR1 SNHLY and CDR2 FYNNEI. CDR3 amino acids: CASSEARWRNTEAFF. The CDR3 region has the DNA TGTGCCAGCAGTGAAGCGCGATGGAGGAACACTGAAGCTTTCTTT.

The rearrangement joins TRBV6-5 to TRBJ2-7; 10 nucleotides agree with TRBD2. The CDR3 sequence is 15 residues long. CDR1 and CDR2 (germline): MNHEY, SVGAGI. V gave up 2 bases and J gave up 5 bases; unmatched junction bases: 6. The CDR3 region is CASSYGTSGNNEQYF. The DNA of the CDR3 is TGTGCCAGCAGTTACGGTACTAGCGGGAACAACGAGCAGTACTTC.

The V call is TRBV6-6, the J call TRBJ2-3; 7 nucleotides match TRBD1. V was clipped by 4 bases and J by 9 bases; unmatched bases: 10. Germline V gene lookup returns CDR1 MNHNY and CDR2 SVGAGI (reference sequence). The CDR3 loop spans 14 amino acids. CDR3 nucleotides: TGTGCCAGCAGTTTCGGGACAGCTTGGTCCACGCAGTATTTT. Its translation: CASSFGTAWSTQYF.

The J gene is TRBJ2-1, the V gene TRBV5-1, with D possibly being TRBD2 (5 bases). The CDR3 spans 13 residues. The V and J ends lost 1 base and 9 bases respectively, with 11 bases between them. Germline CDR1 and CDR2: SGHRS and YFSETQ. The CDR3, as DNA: TGCGCCAGCAGCTTGATGCGGGCTGGTGAGCAGTTCTTC. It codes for CASSLMRAGEQFF.

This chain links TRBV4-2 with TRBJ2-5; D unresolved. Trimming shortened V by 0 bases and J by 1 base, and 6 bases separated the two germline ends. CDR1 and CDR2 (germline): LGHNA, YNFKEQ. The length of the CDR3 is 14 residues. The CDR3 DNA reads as TGTGCCAGCAGCCAAGAGAACAGCCAAGAGACCCAGTACTTC. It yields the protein CASSQENSQETQYF.

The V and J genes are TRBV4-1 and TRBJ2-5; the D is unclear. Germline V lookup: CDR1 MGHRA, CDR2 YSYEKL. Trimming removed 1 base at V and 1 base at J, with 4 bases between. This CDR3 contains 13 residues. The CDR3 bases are TGCGCCAGCAGCCAAGGAGGCCAAGAGACCCAGTACTTC. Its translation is CASSQGGQETQYF.

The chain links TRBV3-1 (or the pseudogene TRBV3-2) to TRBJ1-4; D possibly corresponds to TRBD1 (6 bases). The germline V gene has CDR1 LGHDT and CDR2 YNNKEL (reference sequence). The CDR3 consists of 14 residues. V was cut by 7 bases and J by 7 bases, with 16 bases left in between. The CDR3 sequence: CASINSGEGEKLFF. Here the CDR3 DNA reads TGTGCCAGCATCAACTCAGGGGAGGGTGAAAAACTGTTTTTT.

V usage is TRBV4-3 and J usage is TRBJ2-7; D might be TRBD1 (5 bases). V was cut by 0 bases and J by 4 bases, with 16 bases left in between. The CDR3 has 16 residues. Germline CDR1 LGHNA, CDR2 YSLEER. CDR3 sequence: CASSQDLGQGRYEQYF. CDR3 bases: TGCGCCAGCAGCCAAGACTTGGGGCAGGGTAGGTACGAGCAGTACTTC.

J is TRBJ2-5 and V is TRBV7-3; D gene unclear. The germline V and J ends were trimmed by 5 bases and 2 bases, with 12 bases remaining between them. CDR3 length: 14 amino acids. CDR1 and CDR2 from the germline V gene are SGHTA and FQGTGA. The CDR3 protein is CASSPAGLQETQYF. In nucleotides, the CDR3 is TGTGCCAGCAGCCCGGCCGGGTTACAAGAGACCCAGTACTTC.

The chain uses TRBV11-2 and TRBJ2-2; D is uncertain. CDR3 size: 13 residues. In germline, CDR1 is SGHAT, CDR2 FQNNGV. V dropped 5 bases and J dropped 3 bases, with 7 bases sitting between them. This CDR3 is CASSLSYTGELFF. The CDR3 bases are TGTGCCAGCAGCCTTAGTTACACCGGGGAGCTGTTTTTT.

CDR3 region: CASSYSRTGGVQPQHF. The DNA for the CDR3 is TGTGCCAGCAGTTACTCCCGGACAGGGGGCGTTCAGCCCCAGCATTTT. V usage is TRBV6-2 or TRBV6-3 and J usage is TRBJ1-5; 11 positions agree with TRBD1. Germline assignment: CDR1 MNHEY and CDR2 SVGEGT. This CDR3 region has 16 residues. V was clipped by 0 bases and J by 6 bases; unmatched bases: 4.

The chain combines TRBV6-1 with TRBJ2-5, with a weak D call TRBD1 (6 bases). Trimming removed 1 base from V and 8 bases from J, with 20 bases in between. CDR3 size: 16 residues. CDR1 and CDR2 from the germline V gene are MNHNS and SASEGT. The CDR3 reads CASSEVSWGPGTTQYF. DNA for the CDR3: TGTGCCAGCAGTGAAGTATCGTGGGGGCCAGGGACCACCCAGTACTTC.

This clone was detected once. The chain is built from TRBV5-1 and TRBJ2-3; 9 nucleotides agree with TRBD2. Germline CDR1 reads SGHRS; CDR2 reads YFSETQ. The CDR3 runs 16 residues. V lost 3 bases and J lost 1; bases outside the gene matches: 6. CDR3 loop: CASSSLAGVGTDTQYF. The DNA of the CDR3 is TGCGCCAGCAGCTCCTTAGCGGGAGTGGGCACAGATACGCAGTATTTT.

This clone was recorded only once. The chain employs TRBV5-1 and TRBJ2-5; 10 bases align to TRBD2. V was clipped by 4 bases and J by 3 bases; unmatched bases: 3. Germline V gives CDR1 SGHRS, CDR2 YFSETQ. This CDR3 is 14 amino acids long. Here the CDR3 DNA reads TGCGCCAGCAGCCCAGGACTAGCGGAAGAGACCCAGTACTTC. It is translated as CASSPGLAEETQYF. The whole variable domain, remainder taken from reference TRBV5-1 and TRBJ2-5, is KAGVTQTPRYLIKTRGQQVTLSCSPISGHRSVSWYQQTPGQGLQFLFEYFSETQRNKGNFPGRFSGRQFSNSRSEMNVSTLELGDSALYLCASSPGLAEETQYFGPGTRLLVL.

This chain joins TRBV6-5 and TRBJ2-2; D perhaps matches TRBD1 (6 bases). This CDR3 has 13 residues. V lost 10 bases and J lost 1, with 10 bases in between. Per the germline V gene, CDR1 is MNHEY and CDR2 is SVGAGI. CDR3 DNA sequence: TGTGCCATCTCCAGGGGGAACACCGGGGAGCTGTTTTTT. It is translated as CAISRGNTGELFF.

CDR3 residues: CASSQALQRQGAGNTIYF. CDR3 sequence (DNA): TGCGCCAGCAGCCAAGCCCTACAGCGACAGGGGGCTGGAAACACCATATATTTT. The rearrangement joins TRBV4-1 to TRBJ1-3; 9 nucleotides line up with TRBD1. This CDR3 region has 18 residues. Germline V gene sequence: CDR1 MGHRA, CDR2 YSYEKL. Trimming removed 1 base from V and 2 bases from J; junction bases left unmatched: 9.

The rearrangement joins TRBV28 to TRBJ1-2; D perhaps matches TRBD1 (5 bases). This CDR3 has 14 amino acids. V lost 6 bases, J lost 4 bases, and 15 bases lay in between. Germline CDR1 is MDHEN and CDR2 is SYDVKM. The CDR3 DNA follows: TGTGCCAGCAGAAAAACTGGGGCAAGCTATGGCTACACCTTC. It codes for CASRKTGASYGYTF.

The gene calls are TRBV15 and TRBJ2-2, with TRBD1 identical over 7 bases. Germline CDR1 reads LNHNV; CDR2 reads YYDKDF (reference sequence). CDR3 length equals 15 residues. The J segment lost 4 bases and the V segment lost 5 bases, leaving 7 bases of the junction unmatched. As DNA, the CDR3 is TGTGCCACCAGCCGTTTGGACAGGATCACCGGGGAGCTGTTTTTT. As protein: CATSRLDRITGELFF.

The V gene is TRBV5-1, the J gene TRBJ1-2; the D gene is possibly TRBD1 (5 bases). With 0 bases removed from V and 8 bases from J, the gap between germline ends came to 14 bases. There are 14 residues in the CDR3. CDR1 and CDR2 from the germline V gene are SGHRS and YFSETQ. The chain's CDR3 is CASSLDGGVYGYTF. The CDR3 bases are TGCGCCAGCAGCTTGGATGGGGGGGTCTACGGCTACACCTTC. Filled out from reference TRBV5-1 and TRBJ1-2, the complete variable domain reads KAGVTQTPRYLIKTRGQQVTLSCSPISGHRSVSWYQQTPGQGLQFLFEYFSETQRNKGNFPGRFSGRQFSNSRSEMNVSTLELGDSALYLCASSLDGGVYGYTFGSGTRLTVV.

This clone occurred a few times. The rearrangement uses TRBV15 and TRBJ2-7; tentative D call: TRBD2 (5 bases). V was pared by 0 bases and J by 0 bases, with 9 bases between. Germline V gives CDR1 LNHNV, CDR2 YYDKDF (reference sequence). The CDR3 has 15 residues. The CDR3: CATSRDPRDSYEQYF. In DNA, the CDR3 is TGTGCCACCAGCAGAGATCCCCGGGACTCCTACGAGCAGTACTTC.

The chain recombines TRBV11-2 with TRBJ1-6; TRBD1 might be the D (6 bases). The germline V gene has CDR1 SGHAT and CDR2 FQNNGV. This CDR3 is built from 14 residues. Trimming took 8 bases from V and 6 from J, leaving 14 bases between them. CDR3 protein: CASSGRGPNSPLHF. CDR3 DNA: TGTGCCAGCTCGGGCAGGGGACCTAATTCACCCCTCCACTTT.

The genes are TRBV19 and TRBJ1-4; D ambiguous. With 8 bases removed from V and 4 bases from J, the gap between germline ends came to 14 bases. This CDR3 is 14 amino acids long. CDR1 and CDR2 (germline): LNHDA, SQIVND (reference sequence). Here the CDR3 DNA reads TGTGCCAGTTCAACCCCCGGGGTTAATGAAAAACTGTTTTTT. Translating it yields CASSTPGVNEKLFF.

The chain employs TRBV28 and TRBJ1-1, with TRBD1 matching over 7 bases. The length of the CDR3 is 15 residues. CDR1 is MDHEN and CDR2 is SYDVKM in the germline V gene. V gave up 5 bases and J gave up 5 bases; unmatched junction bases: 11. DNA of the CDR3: TGTGCCAGCAGTACGGACGAGGGGGCGATGACTGAAGCTTTCTTT. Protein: CASSTDEGAMTEAFF.

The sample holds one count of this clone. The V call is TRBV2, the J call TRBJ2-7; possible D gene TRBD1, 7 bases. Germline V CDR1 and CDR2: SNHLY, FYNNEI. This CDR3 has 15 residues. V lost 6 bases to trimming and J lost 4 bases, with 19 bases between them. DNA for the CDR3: TGTGCCAGCAGGACCCGCAGGGGGGACCCTTACGAGCAGTACTTC. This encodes CASRTRRGDPYEQYF.